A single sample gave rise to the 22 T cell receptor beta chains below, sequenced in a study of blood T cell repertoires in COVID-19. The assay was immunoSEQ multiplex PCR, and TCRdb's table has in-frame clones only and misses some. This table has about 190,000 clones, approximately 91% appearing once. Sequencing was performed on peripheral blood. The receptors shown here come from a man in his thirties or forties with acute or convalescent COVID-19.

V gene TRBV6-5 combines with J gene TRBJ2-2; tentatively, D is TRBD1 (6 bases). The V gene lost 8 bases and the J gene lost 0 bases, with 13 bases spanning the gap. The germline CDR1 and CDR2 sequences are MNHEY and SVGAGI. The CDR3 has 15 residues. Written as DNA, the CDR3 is TGTGCCAGCTTTAAGACAGGTTCGAACACCGGGGAGCTGTTTTTT. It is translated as CASFKTGSNTGELFF.

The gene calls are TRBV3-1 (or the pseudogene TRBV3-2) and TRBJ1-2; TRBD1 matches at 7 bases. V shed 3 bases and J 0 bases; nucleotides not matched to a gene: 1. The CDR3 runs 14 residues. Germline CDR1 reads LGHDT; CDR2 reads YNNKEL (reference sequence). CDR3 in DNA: TGTGCCAGCAGCCATGACAGGGCTAACTATGGCTACACCTTC. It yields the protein CASSHDRANYGYTF.

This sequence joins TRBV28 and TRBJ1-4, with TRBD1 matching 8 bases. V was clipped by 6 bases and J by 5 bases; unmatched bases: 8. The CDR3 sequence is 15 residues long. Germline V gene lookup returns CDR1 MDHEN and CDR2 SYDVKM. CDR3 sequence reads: CASSPGGQENEKLFF. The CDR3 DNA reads TGTGCCAGCAGCCCTGGGGGACAGGAAAATGAAAAACTGTTTTTT.

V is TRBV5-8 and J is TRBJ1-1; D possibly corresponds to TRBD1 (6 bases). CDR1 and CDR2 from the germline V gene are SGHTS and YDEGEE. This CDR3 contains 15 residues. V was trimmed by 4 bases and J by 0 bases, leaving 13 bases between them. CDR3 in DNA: TGTGCCAGCAGCCTACAGGGAACCCTGAACACTGAAGCTTTCTTT. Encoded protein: CASSLQGTLNTEAFF.

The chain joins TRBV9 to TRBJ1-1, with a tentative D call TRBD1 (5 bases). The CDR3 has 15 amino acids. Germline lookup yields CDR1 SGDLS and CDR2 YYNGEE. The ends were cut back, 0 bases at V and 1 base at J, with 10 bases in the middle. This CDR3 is CASSVVGGSNTEAFF. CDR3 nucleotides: TGTGCCAGCAGCGTAGTGGGGGGATCGAACACTGAAGCTTTCTTT.

The CDR3 sequence: CASSLDKGQDFPSTF. The CDR3 nucleotides are TGTGCCAGCAGTCTTGATAAGGGACAGGACTTCCCCAGCACCTTC. The V call is TRBV5-4, the J call TRBJ1-2, with 8 bases fitting TRBD1. Trimming removed 5 bases from V and 13 bases from J; junction bases left unmatched: 19. Germline V gene lookup returns CDR1 SGHNT and CDR2 YYREEE (reference sequence). The CDR3 runs to 15 residues.

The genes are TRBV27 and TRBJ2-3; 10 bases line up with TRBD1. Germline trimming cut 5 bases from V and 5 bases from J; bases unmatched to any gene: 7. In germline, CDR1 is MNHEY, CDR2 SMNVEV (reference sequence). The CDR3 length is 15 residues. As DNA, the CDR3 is TGTGCCAGCAGTCTTTCGGGACAGGGGCGAGATACGCAGTATTTT. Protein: CASSLSGQGRDTQYF.

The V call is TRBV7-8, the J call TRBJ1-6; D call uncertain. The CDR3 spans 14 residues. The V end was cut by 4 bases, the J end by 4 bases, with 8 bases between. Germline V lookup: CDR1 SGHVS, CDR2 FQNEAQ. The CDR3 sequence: CASSSGLYNSPLHF. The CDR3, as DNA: TGTGCCAGCAGCTCAGGTTTATATAATTCACCCCTCCACTTT.

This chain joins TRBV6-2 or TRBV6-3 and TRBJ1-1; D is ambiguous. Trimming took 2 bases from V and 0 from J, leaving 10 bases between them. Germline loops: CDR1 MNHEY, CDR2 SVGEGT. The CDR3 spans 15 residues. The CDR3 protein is CASSYGSGMNTEAFF. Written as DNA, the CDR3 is TGTGCCAGCAGTTACGGTTCCGGGATGAACACTGAAGCTTTCTTT.

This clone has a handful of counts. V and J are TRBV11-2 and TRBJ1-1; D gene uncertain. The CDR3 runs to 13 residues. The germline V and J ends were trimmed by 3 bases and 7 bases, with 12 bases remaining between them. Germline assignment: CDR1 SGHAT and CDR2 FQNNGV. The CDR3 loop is CASSFTRGVEAFF. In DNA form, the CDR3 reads TGTGCCAGCAGCTTTACCCGTGGAGTTGAAGCTTTCTTT. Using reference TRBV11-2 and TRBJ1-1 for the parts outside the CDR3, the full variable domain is EAGVAQSPRYKIIEKRQSVAFWCNPISGHATLYWYQQILGQGPKLLIQFQNNGVVDDSQLPKDRFSAERLKGVDSTLKIQPAKLEDSAVYLCASSFTRGVEAFFGQGTRLTVV.

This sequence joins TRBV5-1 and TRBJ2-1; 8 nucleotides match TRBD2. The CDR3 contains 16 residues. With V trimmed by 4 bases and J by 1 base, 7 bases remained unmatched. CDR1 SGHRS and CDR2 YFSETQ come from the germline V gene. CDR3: CASSNGAGASYNEQFF. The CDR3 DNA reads TGCGCCAGCAGCAACGGAGCGGGAGCTTCCTACAATGAGCAGTTCTTC.

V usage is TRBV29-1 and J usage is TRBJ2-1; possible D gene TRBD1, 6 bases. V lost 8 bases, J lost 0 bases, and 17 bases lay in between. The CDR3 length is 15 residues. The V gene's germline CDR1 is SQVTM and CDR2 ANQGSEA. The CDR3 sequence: CSLGDRLSSYNEQFF. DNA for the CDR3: TGCAGCCTTGGAGACAGGTTGAGCTCCTACAATGAGCAGTTCTTC.

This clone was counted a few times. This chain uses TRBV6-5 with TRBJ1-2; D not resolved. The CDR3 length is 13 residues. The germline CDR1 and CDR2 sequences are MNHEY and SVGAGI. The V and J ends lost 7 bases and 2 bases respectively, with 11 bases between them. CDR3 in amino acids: CASMVRRNYGYTF. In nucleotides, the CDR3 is TGTGCCAGCATGGTCAGGAGGAACTATGGCTACACCTTC.

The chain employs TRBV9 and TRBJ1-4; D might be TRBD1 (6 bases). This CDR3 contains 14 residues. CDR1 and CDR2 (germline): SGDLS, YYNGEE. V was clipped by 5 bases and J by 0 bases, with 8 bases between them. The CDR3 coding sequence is TGTGCCAGCAGTCCAGGGGCAACTAATGAAAAACTGTTTTTT. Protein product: CASSPGATNEKLFF.

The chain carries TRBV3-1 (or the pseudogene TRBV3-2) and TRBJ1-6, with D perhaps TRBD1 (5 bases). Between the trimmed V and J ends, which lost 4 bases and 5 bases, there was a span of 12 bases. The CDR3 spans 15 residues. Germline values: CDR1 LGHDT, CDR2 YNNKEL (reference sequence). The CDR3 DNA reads TGTGCCAGCAGCCCGACAGTAGGTGATAATTCACCCCTCCACTTT. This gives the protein CASSPTVGDNSPLHF.

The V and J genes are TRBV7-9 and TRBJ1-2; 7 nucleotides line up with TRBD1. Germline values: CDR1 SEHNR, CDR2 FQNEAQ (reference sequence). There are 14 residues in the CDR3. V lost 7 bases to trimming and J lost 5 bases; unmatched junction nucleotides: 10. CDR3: CASNLGDSIYGYTF. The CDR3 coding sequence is TGTGCCAGCAACCTGGGGGACAGCATTTATGGCTACACCTTC.

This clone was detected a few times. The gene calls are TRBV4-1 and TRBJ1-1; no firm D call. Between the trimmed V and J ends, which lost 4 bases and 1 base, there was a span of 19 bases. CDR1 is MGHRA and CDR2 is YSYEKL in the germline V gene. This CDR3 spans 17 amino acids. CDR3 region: CASSPNPRPGSNTEAFF. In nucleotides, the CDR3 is TGCGCCAGCAGCCCAAATCCCAGGCCAGGCTCGAACACTGAAGCTTTCTTT.

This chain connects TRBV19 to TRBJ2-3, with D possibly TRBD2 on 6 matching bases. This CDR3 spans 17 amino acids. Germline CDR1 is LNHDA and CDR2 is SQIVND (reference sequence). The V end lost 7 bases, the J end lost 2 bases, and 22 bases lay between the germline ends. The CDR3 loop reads CASTSEGTQLSTDTQYF. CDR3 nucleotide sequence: TGTGCCAGTACGTCGGAGGGGACCCAACTCTCCACAGATACGCAGTATTTT.

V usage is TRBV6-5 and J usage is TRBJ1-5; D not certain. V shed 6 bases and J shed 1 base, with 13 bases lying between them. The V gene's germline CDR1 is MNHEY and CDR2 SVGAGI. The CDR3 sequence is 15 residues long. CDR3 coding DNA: TGTGCCAGCAGAAGCACCTGGAGAAGCAATCAGCCCCAGCATTTT. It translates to CASRSTWRSNQPQHF.

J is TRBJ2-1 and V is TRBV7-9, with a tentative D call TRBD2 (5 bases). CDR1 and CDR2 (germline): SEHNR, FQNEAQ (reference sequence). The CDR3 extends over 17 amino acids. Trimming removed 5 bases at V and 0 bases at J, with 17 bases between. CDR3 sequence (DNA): TGTGCCAGCAGCCCGCGACCGGGGAGAAGCTCCTACAATGAGCAGTTCTTC. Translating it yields CASSPRPGRSSYNEQFF.

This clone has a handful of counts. The CDR3 nucleotides are TGTGCCTGGAGTTCAGGACTAGCGGGAGAGACCCAGTACTTC. Amino acids: CAWSSGLAGETQYF. This rearrangement joins TRBV30 to TRBJ2-5; 11 nucleotides match TRBD2. CDR1 and CDR2 (germline): GTSNPN, SVGIG (reference sequence). This CDR3 spans 14 amino acids. V dropped 2 bases and J dropped 4; count of bases not matched to a gene: 3.

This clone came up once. CDR3 DNA: TGTGCCAGCTCACCGTCCCGGGACTACCCTAACTATGGCTACACCTTC. The encoded protein is CASSPSRDYPNYGYTF. V is TRBV18 and J is TRBJ1-2, with D maybe TRBD1 (5 bases). CDR3 length: 16 amino acids. Trimming stripped 3 bases from V and 0 bases from J, with 14 bases between. Germline-derived CDR1 and CDR2 are KGHSH and LQKENI.